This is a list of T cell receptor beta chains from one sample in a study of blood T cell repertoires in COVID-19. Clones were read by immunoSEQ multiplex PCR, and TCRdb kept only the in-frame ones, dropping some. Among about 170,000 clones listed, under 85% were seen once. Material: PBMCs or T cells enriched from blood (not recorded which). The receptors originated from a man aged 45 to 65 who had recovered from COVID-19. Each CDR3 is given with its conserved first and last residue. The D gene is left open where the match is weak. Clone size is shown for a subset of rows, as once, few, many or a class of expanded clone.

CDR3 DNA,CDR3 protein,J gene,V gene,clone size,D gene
TGTGCCAGTAGTCTCTCAGACAGGGTCGGCAATCAGCCCCAGCATTTT,CASSLSDRVGNQPQHF,TRBJ1-5,TRBV19,.,TRBD1
TGTGCCAGCAGTGGACAGTGGGACTACAATGAGCAGTTCTTC,CASSGQWDYNEQFF,TRBJ2-1,TRBV2,.,.
TGTGCCAGCAGTTTATCGTTAGCGGGGGGACCCTACGAGCAGTACTTC,CASSLSLAGGPYEQYF,TRBJ2-7,TRBV27,.,TRBD2
TGTGCCAGCAGCAGAGACACCGCCTCTGGAAACACCATATATTTT,CASSRDTASGNTIYF,TRBJ1-3,TRBV7-2,.,.
TGTGCCAGCAGCCAACATACGGGGGGCCGGGAGCAGTACTTC,CASSQHTGGREQYF,TRBJ2-7,TRBV3-1/TRBV3-2,once,.
TGTGCCAGCAGTGTTGGGCATTTCTACGAGCAGTACTTC,CASSVGHFYEQYF,TRBJ2-7,TRBV2,once,.
TGTGCCAGCAGCGTTCTGCAGGGTGCGGGAAACACCATATATTTT,CASSVLQGAGNTIYF,TRBJ1-3,TRBV9,.,.
TGTGCCAGCAGCCGTCCCCGGAGGGAGAACACCGGGGAGCTGTTTTTT,CASSRPRRENTGELFF,TRBJ2-2,TRBV3-1/TRBV3-2,once,.
TGTGCCAGCAGTTCATCCCGGGGGTCCTACAATGAGCAGTTCTTC,CASSSSRGSYNEQFF,TRBJ2-1,TRBV11-2,.,.
TGTGCCAGCAGCTTAGATCTGCTCCGGAGGGAGCAGTATTTT,CASSLDLLRREQYF,TRBJ2-3,TRBV7-2,.,.
TGTGCCAGCAGCTTGGCCACGGACTATGGCTACACCTTC,CASSLATDYGYTF,TRBJ1-2,TRBV5-8,.,.
TGTGCCTGGAGTGTACCTGCAGGGATATTGGAAAAACTGTTTTTT,CAWSVPAGILEKLFF,TRBJ1-4,TRBV30,.,.
TGTGCCAGCAGTTACGCCAATAAGGGGATAGGCTATGGCTACACCTTC,CASSYANKGIGYGYTF,TRBJ1-2,TRBV6-5,.,.
TGTGCCAGCAGCTCGACCTTAGGGGACTATGGCTACACCTTC,CASSSTLGDYGYTF,TRBJ1-2,TRBV7-9,.,.
TGTGCCAGCAGTGTGAACGGGGGAAGCAATGAGCAGTTCTTC,CASSVNGGSNEQFF,TRBJ2-1,TRBV6-4,once,.
TGTGCCAGCAGCCCGAGCGGGGCGTACAATGAGCAGTTCTTC,CASSPSGAYNEQFF,TRBJ2-1,TRBV7-3,.,TRBD2